These 9 T cell receptor beta chains were all obtained from the same sample, sequenced in a study of OX40 agonist ivuxolimab in advanced cancers. Method: immunoSEQ multiplex PCR; TCRdb's copy keeps in-frame clones and lacks some. The sample lists about 15,000 clones, roughly 60% occurring once. This specimen consisted of CD4+ or CD8+ T cells sorted from blood, obtained in a trial of the OX40 agonist ivuxolimab. The receptors here all came from an adult with an advanced solid tumor such as melanoma, head and neck, liver or kidney cancer.

The chain uses TRBV6-1 and TRBJ2-1, with D unresolved. V dropped 6 bases and J dropped 8 bases, with 8 bases sitting between them. There are 11 residues in the CDR3. Per the germline V gene, CDR1 is MNHNS and CDR2 is SASEGT. CDR3 amino acids: CASRISYEQFF. For the CDR3, the DNA is TGTGCCAGCAGAATATCTTATGAGCAGTTCTTC.

This clone was seen once. The chain has TRBV5-4 and TRBJ2-5, with a tentative D call TRBD1 (6 bases). The germline gives CDR1 SGHNT, CDR2 YYREEE (reference sequence). This CDR3 region has 15 residues. Trimming shortened V by 1 base and J by 5 bases, and 15 bases separated the two germline ends. The CDR3 spells CASSLTDSNTETQYF. CDR3 sequence (DNA): TGTGCCAGCAGCTTGACGGACAGTAACACGGAGACCCAGTACTTC.

This chain uses TRBV6-5 with TRBJ1-2; no firm D call. Germline-derived CDR1 and CDR2 are MNHEY and SVGAGI. The CDR3 extends over 13 amino acids. V was shortened by 2 bases and J by 7 bases, with 11 bases between the two germline ends. CDR3 protein: CASSYVDGFGYTF. DNA for the CDR3: TGTGCCAGCAGTTACGTCGATGGGTTTGGCTACACCTTC.

This clone was detected a few times. This rearrangement joins TRBV5-4 to TRBJ1-5; D gene ambiguous. The ends were cut back, 1 base at V and 3 bases at J, with 5 bases in the middle. The CDR3 is made up of 13 amino acids. CDR1 and CDR2 (germline): SGHNT, YYREEE (reference sequence). CDR3 region: CASSLKPNQPQHF. The DNA for the CDR3 is TGTGCCAGCAGCTTGAAACCCAATCAGCCCCAGCATTTT.

This clone came up a few times. This chain uses TRBV28 with TRBJ2-1; D assignment may be TRBD1 or TRBD2 (6 bases each). V lost 3 bases and J lost 0, with 15 bases in between. The CDR3 runs 17 residues. In germline, CDR1 is MDHEN, CDR2 SYDVKM. CDR3 protein: CASSFVNREVSYNEQFF. The CDR3, as DNA: TGTGCCAGCAGTTTCGTCAACAGGGAGGTCTCCTACAATGAGCAGTTCTTC.

This clone was observed a handful of times. The chain employs TRBV7-9 and TRBJ1-3, with D hard to call. This CDR3 contains 11 residues. V lost 7 bases to trimming and J lost 3 bases, with 4 bases between them. Looked up from germline, CDR1 is SEHNR and CDR2 is FQNEAQ (reference sequence). The CDR3 loop reads CASNDGNTIYF. The CDR3 region has the DNA TGTGCCAGCAACGATGGAAACACCATATATTTT.

The gene calls are TRBV30 and TRBJ2-1; D is ambiguous. The V end lost 0 bases, the J end lost 0 bases, and 9 bases lay between the germline ends. There are 15 residues in the CDR3. From germline, CDR1 is GTSNPN and CDR2 SVGIG (reference sequence). The CDR3 region has the DNA TGTGCCTGGAGTGTACCGGCAATCTCCTACAATGAGCAGTTCTTC. It codes for CAWSVPAISYNEQFF.

The genes are TRBV11-2 and TRBJ2-7; the D is unclear. Germline CDR1 SGHAT, CDR2 FQNNGV. The CDR3 spans 13 residues. Trimming stripped 6 bases from V and 7 bases from J, with 16 bases between. CDR3 DNA: TGTGCCAGCAGTTTACTGGTGATGGGGGAGCAGTACTTC. This gives the protein CASSLLVMGEQYF.

This chain uses TRBV5-4 with TRBJ1-5; TRBD1 is a possible D gene (6 bases). The CDR3 is 15 residues long. Trimming took off 0 bases at V and 3 bases at J, with 10 bases between the two ends. Germline CDR1 is SGHNT and CDR2 is YYREEE (reference sequence). The CDR3 DNA follows: TGTGCCAGCAGCTTGGGGGGGGCCCACAATCAGCCCCAGCATTTT. It is translated as CASSLGGAHNQPQHF.